The 27 T cell receptor beta chains given below trace back to one sample, sequenced in a study of cytomegalovirus exposure and HLA in healthy donors. A multiplex PCR was run with 60 Vbeta primers and 13 Jbeta primers. The table came from immunoSEQ multiplex PCR; TCRdb's copy has only in-frame clones and leaves some out. This sample's table reports some 120,000 clones. Specimen: PBMCs. The origin of the receptors is a middle-aged man in good health and CMV-seronegative.

The J gene is TRBJ2-7, the V gene TRBV28; the D gene is possibly TRBD2 (6 bases). Germline V gene data show CDR1 as MDHEN and CDR2 as SYDVKM. V was clipped by 8 bases and J by 2 bases, with 16 bases between them. The CDR3 has 14 amino acids. The CDR3 region has the DNA TGTGCCAGCGGAATATTAGCGGAACCCTACGAGCAGTACTTC. Translating it yields CASGILAEPYEQYF.

The genes are TRBV5-4 and TRBJ2-3; 11 positions match TRBD2. This CDR3 region has 16 residues. Germline lookup yields CDR1 SGHNT and CDR2 YYREEE (reference sequence). J lost 2 bases, V lost 3 bases, and 5 bases had no gene match. CDR3 region: CASSSGTSGFTDTQYF. The CDR3 bases are TGTGCCAGCAGCTCCGGGACTAGCGGATTCACAGATACGCAGTATTTT. The full variable domain, completed using reference TRBV5-4 and TRBJ2-3, is ETGVTQSPTHLIKTRGQQVTLRCSSQSGHNTVSWYQQALGQGPQFIFQYYREEENGRGNFPPRFSGLQFPNYSSELNVNALELDDSALYLCASSSGTSGFTDTQYFGPGTRLTVL.

The V call is TRBV7-2, the J call TRBJ2-7; D is possibly TRBD2 (6 bases). Germline V gene sequence: CDR1 SGHTA, CDR2 FQGNSA. The germline V and J ends were trimmed by 6 bases and 7 bases, with 28 bases remaining between them. The length of the CDR3 is 17 residues. The CDR3 sequence: CASSWTPLAQEGREQYF. The CDR3, as DNA: TGTGCCAGCAGTTGGACCCCCCTAGCCCAGGAGGGTCGGGAGCAGTACTTC.

The chain has TRBV6-6 and TRBJ2-7; TRBD2 matches 9 bases. CDR1 MNHNY and CDR2 SVGAGI come from the germline V gene (reference sequence). The CDR3 consists of 13 residues. The junction had 5 bases not matched to a gene; V was cut back by 8 bases and J by 3 bases. The chain's CDR3 is CASRIAGDYEQYF. CDR3 sequence (DNA): TGTGCCAGCCGAATAGCGGGAGACTACGAGCAGTACTTC.

The J gene is TRBJ2-3, the V gene TRBV9; 11 bases agree with TRBD2. V gave up 3 bases and J gave up 0 bases; unmatched junction bases: 6. The germline V gene has CDR1 SGDLS and CDR2 YYNGEE. The CDR3 extends over 17 amino acids. The CDR3 nucleotides read TGTGCCAGCAGCGGGACTAGCGGGTATCGTAGCACAGATACGCAGTATTTT. Amino acids: CASSGTSGYRSTDTQYF. Full variable domain (rest looked up from reference TRBV9 and TRBJ2-3): DSGVTQTPKHLITATGQRVTLRCSPRSGDLSVYWYQQSLDQGLQFLIQYYNGEERAKGNILERFSAQQFPDLHSELNLSSLELGDSALYFCASSGTSGYRSTDTQYFGPGTRLTVL.

The chain carries TRBV5-1 and TRBJ1-3; D not certain. The V and J ends lost 0 bases and 0 bases respectively, with 10 bases between them. The CDR3 extends over 16 amino acids. Germline CDR1 and CDR2: SGHRS and YFSETQ. As DNA, the CDR3 is TGCGCCAGCAGCTTGGGACATTCCAGCTCTGGAAACACCATATATTTT. This gives the protein CASSLGHSSSGNTIYF.

V is TRBV9 and J is TRBJ2-3, with D possibly TRBD2 on 6 matching bases. Germline values: CDR1 SGDLS, CDR2 YYNGEE. The ends were cut back, 1 base at V and 0 bases at J, with 9 bases in the middle. The CDR3 is 15 residues long. CDR3 nucleotide sequence: TGTGCCAGCAGCGTACCGAGCGGGAGCACAGATACGCAGTATTTT. Translated, it gives CASSVPSGSTDTQYF. Looking up the rest from reference TRBV9 and TRBJ2-3 gives the full variable domain: DSGVTQTPKHLITATGQRVTLRCSPRSGDLSVYWYQQSLDQGLQFLIQYYNGEERAKGNILERFSAQQFPDLHSELNLSSLELGDSALYFCASSVPSGSTDTQYFGPGTRLTVL.

The chain recombines TRBV30 with TRBJ2-7; a possible D gene is TRBD1 (6 bases). The V end lost 4 bases, the J end lost 3 bases, and 16 bases lay between the germline ends. The CDR3 covers 14 residues. Germline V CDR1 and CDR2: GTSNPN, SVGIG (reference sequence). The chain's CDR3 is CAWKSRGFSYEQYF. The CDR3 DNA is TGTGCCTGGAAATCGAGGGGGTTTAGCTACGAGCAGTACTTC.

J is TRBJ2-5 and V is TRBV5-1; TRBD2 aligns across 7 bases. Germline CDR1 reads SGHRS; CDR2 reads YFSETQ. Trimming cost V 0 bases and J 4 bases; bases outside gene matches: 3. The CDR3 covers 14 residues. The CDR3 coding sequence is TGCGCCAGCAGCTTGGAATTAGCGGGAGAGACCCAGTACTTC. Amino acid sequence: CASSLELAGETQYF.

The chain carries TRBV10-3 and TRBJ1-1; no definite D call. Trimming left V 6 bases short and J 0 bases short, with 8 bases between. Germline loops: CDR1 ENHRY, CDR2 SYGVKD. The CDR3 contains 13 residues. CDR3 DNA: TGTGCCATCAGGAGGGAGATGAACACTGAAGCTTTCTTT. As protein: CAIRREMNTEAFF.

The chain has TRBV30 and TRBJ1-2, with D possibly being TRBD1 (5 bases). Germline-derived CDR1 and CDR2 are GTSNPN and SVGIG (reference sequence). The length of the CDR3 is 13 residues. Trimming left V 4 bases short and J 6 bases short, with 15 bases between. In DNA, the CDR3 is TGTGCCTGGAAATCAGGGCAGGACAATGGCTACACCTTC. This codes for CAWKSGQDNGYTF.

The V gene is TRBV9, the J gene TRBJ2-5; 8 bases map to TRBD2. Judging by the DNA end, TRBJ2-7 fits better; the J call may be wrong. The CDR3 runs to 15 residues. CDR1 and CDR2 from the germline V gene are SGDLS and YYNGEE. The CDR3 DNA reads as TGTGCCAGCAGCGTAGGGCTAGCGGGTATCAACGAGCAGTACTTC. Protein product: CASSVGLAGINEQYF.

V is TRBV11-3 and J is TRBJ2-7; D possibly corresponds to TRBD1 (5 bases). Deletions cut 2 bases from V and 4 bases from J, with 15 bases between. This CDR3 has 15 amino acids. CDR1 is SGHNT and CDR2 is YENEEA in the germline V gene. The CDR3 loop reads CASSLRTGVRYEQYF. The CDR3 coding sequence is TGTGCCAGCAGCTTAAGAACAGGAGTCCGGTACGAGCAGTACTTC.

J is TRBJ1-1 and V is TRBV11-3; D uncertain. The CDR3 is 16 residues long. The ends were cut back, 4 bases at V and 5 bases at J, with 20 bases in the middle. Looked up from germline, CDR1 is SGHNT and CDR2 is YENEEA. The CDR3 loop reads CASSSPFGGLSTEAFF. The CDR3 DNA is TGTGCCAGCAGCTCCCCCTTTGGAGGGTTAAGTACTGAAGCTTTCTTT.

This chain joins TRBV6-6 and TRBJ2-5; 9 bases match TRBD1. The J call is uncertain, as TRBJ2-7 better fits the DNA end. There are 14 residues in the CDR3. Germline V gene data show CDR1 as MNHNY and CDR2 as SVGAGI (reference sequence). The CDR3 spells CASRPPGQGNEQYF. As DNA, the CDR3 is TGTGCCAGCAGGCCTCCGGGACAGGGAAACGAGCAGTACTTC.

This chain connects TRBV6-1 to TRBJ2-7, with TRBD2 identical over 9 bases. The CDR3 sequence is 16 residues long. J was trimmed by 3 bases and V by 1 base; bases with no gene match: 7. Germline CDR1 is MNHNS and CDR2 is SASEGT. DNA of the CDR3: TGTGCCAGCAGTGAAGTTTGGCTAGCGGGGTACTACGAGCAGTACTTC. Its protein is CASSEVWLAGYYEQYF.

This sequence joins TRBV27 and TRBJ2-7; possibly TRBD1 for D (5 bases). V shed 5 bases and J shed 5 bases, with 10 bases lying between them. The CDR3 is 12 residues long. From germline, CDR1 is MNHEY and CDR2 SMNVEV (reference sequence). CDR3 loop: CASSPLGDEQYF. CDR3 DNA sequence: TGTGCCAGCAGTCCTCTAGGGGACGAGCAGTACTTC.

The V gene is TRBV5-1, the J gene TRBJ2-6, with TRBD1 matching over 8 bases. The CDR3 totals 19 residues. CDR1 is SGHRS and CDR2 is YFSETQ in the germline V gene. J gave up 1 base and V 6 bases, and 15 bases lay outside the gene matches. CDR3 sequence reads: CASTRDPAGGASGANVLTF. DNA of the CDR3: TGCGCCAGCACCCGCGATCCAGCAGGGGGCGCGTCTGGGGCCAACGTCCTGACTTTC.

The chain employs TRBV4-1 and TRBJ1-1; D perhaps matches TRBD1 (6 bases). Trimming cost V 2 bases and J 5 bases, with 12 bases left between them. This CDR3 has 14 residues. The V gene's germline CDR1 is MGHRA and CDR2 YSYEKL. CDR3 amino acids: CASSQWARGTEAFF. CDR3 nucleotides: TGCGCCAGCAGCCAATGGGCTAGGGGGACTGAAGCTTTCTTT.

The CDR3, as DNA: TGTGCCTGGGGGACAGGGGGAGGTCAGCCCCAGCATTTT. Its translation is CAWGTGGGQPQHF. V gene TRBV30 combines with J gene TRBJ1-5; 11 positions match TRBD1. This CDR3 is 13 amino acids long. The trim removed 5 bases at V and 6 bases at J, leaving 3 bases unmatched. The germline V gene has CDR1 GTSNPN and CDR2 SVGIG (reference sequence).

The genes are TRBV7-2 and TRBJ2-5; TRBD2 is a possible D gene (6 bases). TRBJ2-7 matches the DNA end more closely, so the J call is doubtful. This CDR3 contains 17 residues. Germline-derived CDR1 and CDR2 are SGHTA and FQGNSA. The CDR3 nucleotides are TGTGCCAGCAGCTTAGAGGTTCAGACATCCCGGGGGTACGAGCAGTACTTC. Encoded protein: CASSLEVQTSRGYEQYF.

This rearrangement joins TRBV2 to TRBJ2-3, with a possible D match to TRBD2 (5 bases). The CDR3 covers 15 residues. Germline V gene data show CDR1 as SNHLY and CDR2 as FYNNEI. V was trimmed by 4 bases and J by 3 bases, leaving 14 bases between them. CDR3: CASSVWLAETDTQYF. CDR3 nucleotides: TGTGCCAGCAGTGTCTGGCTAGCAGAAACAGATACGCAGTATTTT. Supplemented by reference TRBV2 and TRBJ2-3, the full variable domain reads EPEVTQTPSHQVTQMGQEVILRCVPISNHLYFYWYRQILGQKVEFLVSFYNNEISEKSEIFDDQFSVERPDGSNFTLKIRSTKLEDSAMYFCASSVWLAETDTQYFGPGTRLTVL.

The CDR3 nucleotides read TGTGCCAGCAGCCGACCCGGAGAGCCTTATGGCTACACCTTC. It codes for CASSRPGEPYGYTF. The chain has TRBV5-4 and TRBJ1-2, with D unclear. The CDR3 is 14 residues long. Trimming took off 4 bases at V and 5 bases at J, with 15 bases between the two ends. CDR1 SGHNT and CDR2 YYREEE come from the germline V gene (reference sequence).

The chain has TRBV27 and TRBJ1-4; TRBD1 aligns across 7 bases. Trimming removed 5 bases from V and 0 bases from J; junction bases left unmatched: 3. This CDR3 has 15 amino acids. Germline V gives CDR1 MNHEY, CDR2 SMNVEV (reference sequence). In DNA, the CDR3 is TGTGCCAGCAGTGAAGGGACAGCAACTAATGAAAAACTGTTTTTT. Amino acids: CASSEGTATNEKLFF.

The chain is built from TRBV28 and TRBJ1-1; D is unclear. The CDR3 runs to 13 residues. Germline CDR1 reads MDHEN; CDR2 reads SYDVKM. The V and J ends lost 5 bases and 0 bases respectively, with 7 bases between them. The CDR3 DNA sequence: TGTGCCAGCAGTGGCCTCATGAACACTGAAGCTTTCTTT. This sequence encodes CASSGLMNTEAFF. The variable domain in full, with the rest retrieved from reference TRBV28 and TRBJ1-1, is DVKVTQSSRYLVKRTGEKVFLECVQDMDHENMFWYRQDPGLGLRLIYFSYDVKMKEKGDIPEGYSVSREKKERFSLILESASTNQTSMYLCASSGLMNTEAFFGQGTRLTVV.

With respect to this clone: Distinct nucleotide sequences in the sample also encode this CDR3. The V gene is TRBV6-6, the J gene TRBJ1-2; 11 bases match TRBD1. The CDR3 has 13 amino acids. V trimming: 2 bases; J trimming: 7 bases; junction bases outside the gene matches: 0. Germline values: CDR1 MNHNY, CDR2 SVGAGI (reference sequence). The CDR3 DNA is TGTGCCAGCAGTTACGGGACAGGGGGTGGCTACACCTTC. Translation gives CASSYGTGGGYTF.

This chain uses TRBV13 with TRBJ2-7; D possibly corresponds to TRBD2 (6 bases). The V gene's germline CDR1 is PRHDT and CDR2 FYEKMQ (reference sequence). The CDR3 covers 14 residues. Trimming cost V 1 base and J 2 bases, with 9 bases left between them. For the CDR3, the DNA is TGTGCCAGCAGCTTAGATGGCGGGACCTACGAGCAGTACTTC. As protein: CASSLDGGTYEQYF.